Each of the 15 T cell receptor beta chains below was sequenced from the same sample in a study of T cell changes during pregnancy in multiple sclerosis. Generated by immunoSEQ multiplex PCR, the TCRdb table keeps only in-frame clones and is missing some. The sample has 85,000 to 100,000 clones; 92% are singletons. Sample: peripheral blood, taken in the first trimester of pregnancy. The receptors were gathered from a female donor with multiple sclerosis, enrolled in a pregnancy study.

The rearrangement links TRBV5-1 to TRBJ1-2, with 7 bases aligning to TRBD1. The CDR3 totals 20 residues. Germline V gene lookup returns CDR1 SGHRS and CDR2 YFSETQ. Trimming cost V 1 base and J 3 bases; bases outside gene matches: 21. The CDR3 region is CASSLRGAERGRSSYYGYTF. The CDR3, as DNA: TGCGCCAGCAGCTTGAGGGGGGCTGAAAGGGGGCGAAGTAGTTACTATGGCTACACCTTC.

This clone was detected only once. This chain uses TRBV5-6 with TRBJ2-5, with TRBD2 as a possible D gene (5 bases). From germline, CDR1 is SGHDT and CDR2 YYEEEE. The V gene lost 3 bases and the J gene lost 10 bases, with 16 bases spanning the gap. The CDR3 has 13 residues. CDR3 region: CASSSPTRHYQYF. In DNA form, the CDR3 reads TGTGCCAGCAGCTCGCCTACTAGGCATTACCAGTACTTC.

The chain uses TRBV11-2 and TRBJ1-2; D not certain. CDR1 and CDR2 from the germline V gene are SGHAT and FQNNGV. There are 14 residues in the CDR3. V was clipped by 5 bases and J by 3 bases, with 13 bases between them. CDR3 loop: CASSPRREDYGYTF. CDR3 coding DNA: TGTGCCAGCAGCCCAAGACGAGAGGACTATGGCTACACCTTC.

The V call is TRBV5-1, the J call TRBJ2-1; TRBD2 agrees at 9 bases. The CDR3 runs to 16 residues. V shed 3 bases and J 6 bases; nucleotides not matched to a gene: 10. Germline CDR1 SGHRS, CDR2 YFSETQ. The CDR3 sequence is CASSSAKPAGGNEQFF. CDR3 DNA: TGCGCCAGCAGCTCTGCGAAGCCAGCGGGGGGCAATGAGCAGTTCTTC.

This chain joins TRBV4-2 and TRBJ2-7; 9 positions match TRBD2. Trimming took 3 bases from V and 0 from J; bases not matched to a gene: 0. Germline CDR1 and CDR2: LGHNA and YNFKEQ. This CDR3 contains 14 residues. The CDR3 DNA follows: TGTGCCAGCAGCCAGACTAGCGGCTCCTACGAGCAGTACTTC. Protein: CASSQTSGSYEQYF.

This rearrangement joins TRBV7-9 to TRBJ2-2, with a possible D match to TRBD1 (6 bases). The CDR3 totals 16 residues. V was pared by 3 bases and J by 0 bases, with 11 bases between. Germline-derived CDR1 and CDR2 are SEHNR and FQNEAQ (reference sequence). DNA of the CDR3: TGTGCCAGCAGCTTTGGGGGCATTGCGAACACCGGGGAGCTGTTTTTT. Amino acids: CASSFGGIANTGELFF.

The V gene is TRBV2, the J gene TRBJ2-7; 9 bases agree with TRBD2. The CDR3 sequence is 16 residues long. V lost 4 bases, J lost 1 base, and 8 bases stayed unmatched. Germline assignment: CDR1 SNHLY and CDR2 FYNNEI. CDR3 nucleotide sequence: TGTGCCAGCAGTGCCAGGACTAGCGCCTTATCCTACGAGCAGTACTTC. Residues: CASSARTSALSYEQYF.

The chain uses TRBV5-1 and TRBJ2-1; 9 bases agree with TRBD2. The ends lost 3 bases at V and 1 base at J; junction bases unmatched: 5. The CDR3 loop spans 16 amino acids. CDR1 and CDR2 from the germline V gene are SGHRS and YFSETQ. CDR3 sequence reads: CASSYIAGVSYNEQFF. The CDR3 DNA reads TGCGCCAGCAGCTACATAGCGGGAGTGTCCTACAATGAGCAGTTCTTC.

This chain links TRBV6-5 with TRBJ2-5; TRBD2 agrees at 7 bases. In germline, CDR1 is MNHEY, CDR2 SVGAGI. This CDR3 is 15 amino acids long. The junction had 5 bases not matched to a gene; V was cut back by 2 bases and J by 2 bases. CDR3 DNA: TGTGCCAGCAGTTACGGGCCGGGGGGACAAGAGACCCAGTACTTC. Its protein product is CASSYGPGGQETQYF.

The gene calls are TRBV10-3 and TRBJ2-3; tentative D call: TRBD2 (6 bases). Germline V lookup: CDR1 ENHRY, CDR2 SYGVKD. V was cut by 4 bases and J by 3 bases, with 8 bases left in between. This CDR3 is 13 amino acids long. The CDR3 region is CAISALATDTQYF. DNA of the CDR3: TGTGCCATCAGTGCCCTAGCGACAGATACGCAGTATTTT.

The rearrangement uses TRBV6-1 and TRBJ2-7; D not resolved. This CDR3 has 11 residues. Germline CDR1 and CDR2: MNHNS and SASEGT. V gave up 3 bases and J gave up 3 bases, with 3 bases separating them. The CDR3 sequence: CASSDIYEQYF. The CDR3 DNA is TGTGCCAGCAGTGACATCTACGAGCAGTACTTC.

The chain links TRBV6-6 to TRBJ2-7; 8 positions agree with TRBD2. J gave up 1 base and V 7 bases, and 9 bases lay outside the gene matches. The CDR3 totals 15 residues. The germline CDR1 and CDR2 sequences are MNHNY and SVGAGI (reference sequence). The CDR3 is CASIAREEGSYEQYF. For the CDR3, the DNA is TGTGCCAGCATCGCGCGGGAGGAGGGGTCCTACGAGCAGTACTTC.

The rearrangement joins TRBV11-2 to TRBJ1-1, with 7 bases aligning to TRBD1. J gave up 0 bases and V 7 bases, and 8 bases lay outside the gene matches. This CDR3 has 15 residues. The germline CDR1 and CDR2 sequences are SGHAT and FQNNGV. In DNA, the CDR3 is TGTGCCAGCACCCTAAACAGGGGCATGAACACTGAAGCTTTCTTT. Protein sequence: CASTLNRGMNTEAFF.

The rearrangement joins TRBV6-5 to TRBJ2-7; 8 bases fit TRBD2. This CDR3 is 16 amino acids long. Looked up from germline, CDR1 is MNHEY and CDR2 is SVGAGI. V shed 2 bases, J shed 7 bases, and the junction held 13 bases outside the gene matches. The CDR3 nucleotides read TGTGCCAGCAGTTACACCGGGACTAGAGCTCTCTTGGAGCAGTACTTC. Translated: CASSYTGTRALLEQYF.

At least ten counts were recorded for this clone. The J gene is TRBJ2-6, the V gene TRBV15; D perhaps matches TRBD1 (5 bases). CDR3 size: 15 residues. Germline CDR1 is LNHNV and CDR2 is YYDKDF (reference sequence). The V end was cut by 4 bases, the J end by 0 bases, with 7 bases between. CDR3 DNA sequence: TGTGCCACCAGCACCGACAGCTCTGGGGCCAACGTCCTGACTTTC. This encodes CATSTDSSGANVLTF.